This T cell receptor beta chain was recovered during a study of cytomegalovirus exposure and HLA in healthy donors. Notes on the study in general: Reports showed the classifier diagnosing cytomegalovirus status with high specificity and sensitivity. Specificity of a few CMV-associated chains for CMV antigens was verified in vitro.

On this clone itself: Its target is not known.

J gave up 0 bases and V 6 bases, and 6 bases lay outside the gene matches. Germline-derived CDR1 and CDR2 are KGHSH and LQKENI. The CDR3 is made up of 16 amino acids. Clones were read by immunoSEQ multiplex PCR, and TCRdb kept only the in-frame ones, dropping some. The data contain over 250,000 clones, around 90% of them singletons. This chain connects TRBV18 to TRBJ2-1; TRBD1 matches 9 bases. This receptor was obtained from a woman in her 30s in good health and CMV-seropositive. Sequenced material: PBMCs. CDR3: CASSPGTGSSYNEQFF. The CDR3 DNA sequence: TGTGCCAGCTCTCCCGGGACAGGGAGCTCCTACAATGAGCAGTTCTTC. Filled out from reference TRBV18 and TRBJ2-1, the complete variable domain reads NAGVMQNPRHLVRRRGQEARLRCSPMKGHSHVYWYRQLPEEGLKFMVYLQKENIIDESGMPKERFSAEFPKEGPSILRIQQVVRGDSAAYFCASSPGTGSSYNEQFFGPGTRLTVL.